This TCR beta chain was retrieved from a study of blood T cell repertoires in COVID-19. Study background: The cDNA or gDNA used as material had been derived from T cells, B-cell-depleted T cells, or PBMCs.

The CDR3 length is 16 residues. CDR1 and CDR2 (germline): SGHRS, YFSETQ. After removal of 3 bases from V and 0 bases from J, the junction contained 3 bases not matched to a gene. Produced via immunoSEQ multiplex PCR; TCRdb's table is partial and in-frame only. This sample has about 340,000 clones; 88% occur once, and the top ten carry around 7.9%. The sequencing sample was made of peripheral blood. The sequence came from a woman between 65 and 79 years old with COVID-19, enrolled during active disease. The chain combines TRBV5-1 with TRBJ1-6; 7 bases fit TRBD1. CDR3 region: CASSWGDSSYNSPLHF. The CDR3 DNA sequence: TGCGCCAGCAGCTGGGGGGACAGCTCCTATAATTCACCCCTCCACTTT.